This T cell receptor beta chain was found in a study of T cells after somatic rescue of genetic block (dated by TCRdb to 2018 to 2020). As for the study more broadly: The study assessed how robust, over the long term, a T-cell system was when the system had developed through somatic rescue of a genetic block in T-cell development.

This clone was found once. Its antigen remains unidentified. Base qualities were left out, and no much larger clone turns up one base away. The junction carries 4 bases between V and J, which are trimmed by 6 bases and 1 base respectively. The germline V gene sets CDR1 to MDHEN and CDR2 to SYDVKM. Reading from cysteine to phenylalanine, the CDR3 counts 12 amino acids. CDR3 DNA is the only sequence kept; it has 36 bases, read in frame from the first base. The library came from the immunoSEQ multiplex PCR assay. Here the immuneACCESS table is served through TCRdb, limited to in-frame sequences with V and J called. Missing clones are a known gap in these copies; in checked studies unresolved V genes cover under half, and the rest lacks a known reason. This sample comprises some 68,000 clones, approximately 90% of them detected only once. Together, the top ten hold approximately 2.9% of the sample.

In this chain, TRBV28 is recombined with TRBJ1-5, with no confident D gene call. The clonotype comes from a man aged 25 to 40. The sequenced material came from peripheral blood mononuclear cells (PBMCs). The DNA sequence reads TGTGCCAGCAGGCTCAGCAATCAGCCCCAGCATTTT. Translated, this is CASRLSNQPQHF.